This T cell receptor beta chain was documented in a study of technical replicates of blood from a handful of donors (dated by TCRdb to the late 2010s). Remarks on this clone: What antigen it recognizes has not been identified. No clone much larger than this one lies a single base away; base qualities are absent.

The germline V gene supplies CDR1 MNHEY and CDR2 SVGAGI. From its cysteine to its phenylalanine, the CDR3 spans 12 amino acids. Only the CDR3 region is kept as DNA, spanning 36 bases read in frame from base 1. The V end loses 7 bases and the J end loses 9 bases, and a stretch of 13 bases separates them. Libraries came from the immunoSEQ multiplex PCR assay. What TCRdb holds here is the immuneACCESS table cut down to in-frame rearrangements. Part of the clones is not present; checked against another copy, under half of the missing clones reflect an unresolved V gene, and the others are unexplained. The sample table lists about 73,000 clones, 90% of them with a count of one. The top ten clonotypes cover about 4.3% of the sample.

The clonotype comes from a human donor in good health. Some clones in this sample may be carry-over from other donors' samples. The sequenced sample was PBMCs. The chain couples TRBV6-5 to TRBJ1-5; too little of a D gene remains to name it. The CDR3 protein: CASTAANRPQHF. In nucleotides, the sequence is TGTGCCAGCACGGCGGCGAACCGGCCCCAGCATTTT.